The T cell receptor (beta chain) described here comes from a study of regulatory T cells in long-lasting Graves disease. Whole-study findings and limits: Persistent patients shared more public clonotypes (roughly 2,800) than new patients (roughly 970).

On this clonotype: As yet, its antigen is unknown. At one end the junction does not follow the germline gene, possibly because of a read error.

Time point denoted: newly diagnosed GD, antithyroid drugs for less than 3 months. The TCR library was made from RNA that had been extracted from PBMCs in TRIzol. TCR beta libraries were built with iRepertoire HTBI primers and Arm-PCR of CDR3 regions. MiXCR, run by TCRdb on the multiplex PCR reads, gives a single entry per CDR3 protein. The sample holds hundreds of thousands of distinct CDR3 sequences, approximately 16% seen once. This sample also appeared in a second study, on T cells in Graves' hyperthyroidism and ophthalmopathy. That publication notes: Diagnosis relied on clinical symptoms, serum thyroxine and TRAb, thyroid ultrasound and orbital computed tomography.

Sequenced material: peripheral blood mononuclear cells (PBMCs), taken at new diagnosis, from a patient treated with antithyroid drugs. This clonotype was sampled from a woman aged 25 to 39 with Graves disease.

CDR3 amino acids: CASSFRGAGNNEQLF. In DNA form, the CDR3 reads TGTGCCAGCAGCTTCCGCGGGGCTGGAAACAATGAGCAGCTCTTC. The chain couples TRBV7-2 to TRBJ2-1; possibly TRBD2 for D (6 bases). Germline-derived CDR1 and CDR2 are SGHTA and FQGNSA. The CDR3 spans 15 residues.